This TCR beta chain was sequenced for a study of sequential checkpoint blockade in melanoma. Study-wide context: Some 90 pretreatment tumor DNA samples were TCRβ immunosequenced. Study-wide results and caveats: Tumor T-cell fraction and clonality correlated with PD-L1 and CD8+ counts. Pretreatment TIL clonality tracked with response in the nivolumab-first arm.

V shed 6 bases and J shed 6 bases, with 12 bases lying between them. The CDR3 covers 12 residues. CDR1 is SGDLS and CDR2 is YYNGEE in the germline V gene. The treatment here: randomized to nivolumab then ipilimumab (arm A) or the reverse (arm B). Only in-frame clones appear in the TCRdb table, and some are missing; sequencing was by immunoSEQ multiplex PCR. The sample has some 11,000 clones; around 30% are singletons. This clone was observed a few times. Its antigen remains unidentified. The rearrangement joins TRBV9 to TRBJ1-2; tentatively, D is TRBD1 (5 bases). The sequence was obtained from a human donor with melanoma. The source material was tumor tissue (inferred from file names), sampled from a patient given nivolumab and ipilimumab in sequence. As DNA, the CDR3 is TGTGCCAGCATAGGGGCAGGAAATGGCTACACCTTC. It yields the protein CASIGAGNGYTF.